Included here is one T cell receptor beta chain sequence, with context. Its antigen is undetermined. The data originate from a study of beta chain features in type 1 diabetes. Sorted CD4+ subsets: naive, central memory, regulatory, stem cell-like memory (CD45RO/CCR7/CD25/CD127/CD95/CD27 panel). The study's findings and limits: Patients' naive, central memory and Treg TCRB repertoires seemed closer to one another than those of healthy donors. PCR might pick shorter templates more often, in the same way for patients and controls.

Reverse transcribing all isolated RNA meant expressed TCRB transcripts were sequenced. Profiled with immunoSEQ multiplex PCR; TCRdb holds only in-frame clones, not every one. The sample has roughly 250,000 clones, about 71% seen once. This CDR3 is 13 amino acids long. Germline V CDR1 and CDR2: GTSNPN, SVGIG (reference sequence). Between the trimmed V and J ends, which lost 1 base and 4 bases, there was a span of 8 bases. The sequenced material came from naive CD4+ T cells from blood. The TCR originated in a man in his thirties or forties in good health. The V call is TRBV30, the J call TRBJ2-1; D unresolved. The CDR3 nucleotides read TGTGCCTGGAGTGGGGCAGCATACAATGAGCAGTTCTTC. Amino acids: CAWSGAAYNEQFF.